These 3 T cell receptor beta chains were sequenced from one sample in a study of T cell responses to AZD1222 COVID-19 vaccine. Libraries were prepared by immunoSEQ multiplex PCR; TCRdb keeps only in-frame clonotypes and omits some of them. The sample carries 78,000 or so clones, 70% to 90% recorded once. Sample: peripheral blood, taken on day 0 of AZD1222 vaccination. All receptors come from an adult in good health.

The rearrangement joins TRBV6-5 to TRBJ2-2, with a tentative D call TRBD2 (7 bases). The CDR3 is 15 amino acids. Trimming stripped 7 bases from V and 5 bases from J, with 17 bases between. The germline V gene encodes CDR1 MNHEY and CDR2 SVGAGI. CDR3 coding DNA: TGTGCCAGCATGGCGGGGAGGGGGAGGACCGGGGAGCTGTTTTTT. Translation: CASMAGRGRTGELFF.

V usage is TRBV5-1 and J usage is TRBJ2-2; 7 bases fit TRBD1. After removal of 2 bases from V and 8 bases from J, the junction contained 6 bases not matched to a gene. The CDR3 length is 14 residues. In germline, CDR1 is SGHRS, CDR2 YFSETQ. For the CDR3, the DNA is TGCGCCAGCAGCTTAGGACAGGCGCTGGGGGAGCTGTTTTTT. The encoded protein is CASSLGQALGELFF.

The chain combines TRBV7-3 with TRBJ2-1, with TRBD2 matching 8 bases. J gave up 7 bases and V 5 bases, and 4 bases lay outside the gene matches. The CDR3 is 13 amino acids. Germline values: CDR1 SGHTA, CDR2 FQGTGA. The CDR3 loop reads CASSSSGNNEQFF. The CDR3 DNA is TGTGCCAGCAGCAGTAGCGGGAATAATGAGCAGTTCTTC.